In this sample, the clone carrying this T cell receptor beta chain turned up a few times. The data originate from a study of response to subunit inactivated influenza vaccine. Germline CDR1 reads ENHRY; CDR2 reads SYGVKD. V lost 4 bases, J lost 1 base, and 10 bases lay in between. This CDR3 spans 14 amino acids. Using its own MiXCR run on the RT-PCR reads, TCRdb lists one record per CDR3 protein. The sample lists 500,000 to 600,000 distinct CDR3 sequences, roughly 10% occurring once. Another study also made use of these data, one on T cells expressing NK-cell markers. In that study: Generation of TCR beta cDNA was performed by 5'RACE template switching incorporating UMIs. Of eight sequenced donors, seven were HCMV-seropositive and one HCMV-seronegative.

The input for sequencing was PBMCs from blood, taken on the day of vaccination. The chain couples TRBV10-3 to TRBJ2-5; D possibly uses TRBD1 or TRBD2 (5 bases each). The receptor comes from a man in his fifties who received an inactivated influenza vaccine. CDR3 amino acids: CAISVGGSQETQYF. DNA of the CDR3: TGTGCCATCAGTGTTGGGGGAAGCCAAGAGACCCAGTACTTC.